The entry that follows covers one T cell receptor beta chain sequence. Its antigen is still unknown. This record belongs to a study of cytomegalovirus exposure and HLA in healthy donors. Study background: HLA-typed donors contributed about 85 million unique TCRs, which were held in an early data release.

The PCR had 60 Vbeta and 13 Jbeta primers. TCRdb's table, derived via immunoSEQ multiplex PCR, lists solely in-frame clones and lacks some. In the table there are more than 90,000 clones, roughly 67% of which are singletons. Points from the study as a whole: The authors listed 150 to 200 TCR beta chains as cytomegalovirus-associated. Researchers reported that three CMV-associated chains were confirmed in vitro as CMV antigen-specific.

Sequencing input: PBMCs. The TCR comes from a boy younger than 18 in good health and CMV-seropositive.

CDR3 DNA: TGTGCCAGCAGACCTGGGACAGGGAGATACGAGCAGTACTTC. Its translation: CASRPGTGRYEQYF. The gene calls are TRBV5-4 and TRBJ2-7; 9 positions agree with TRBD1. There are 14 residues in the CDR3. Trimming at V came to 5 bases and at J to 4 bases, leaving 7 bases not matched to a gene. Germline values: CDR1 SGHNT, CDR2 YYREEE (reference sequence). The full variable domain, completed using reference TRBV5-4 and TRBJ2-7, is ETGVTQSPTHLIKTRGQQVTLRCSSQSGHNTVSWYQQALGQGPQFIFQYYREEENGRGNFPPRFSGLQFPNYSSELNVNALELDDSALYLCASRPGTGRYEQYFGPGTRLTVT.